These 3 T cell receptor beta chains were sequenced from one sample in a study of blood T cells in healthy people across ages. With a J-beta primer mix and a sample-barcoded 5' primer, a second PCR ran 7 to 11 cycles. Via MiXCR, TCRdb re-called the 5' RACE reads, giving one row per CDR3 protein. The table records over 450,000 distinct CDR3 sequences, around 24% of them present only once. This sample also appeared in a second study, on T cells of mothers and their children.

Sequencing was done on a sample of blood. The receptors derive from a boy aged 10-17 years in good health.

The rearrangement joins TRBV7-3 to TRBJ2-5, with TRBD1 matching over 9 bases. The end of the DNA is better explained by TRBJ2-1, so the J call may be wrong. The germline V gene has CDR1 SGHTA and CDR2 FQGTGA. The CDR3 sequence is 15 residues long. This CDR3 reads CASSSAGTGRNEQFF. In DNA, the CDR3 is TGTGCCAGCAGCTCCGCCGGGACAGGGAGGAATGAGCAGTTCTTC.

This clonotype was seen a few times. The chain recombines TRBV11-2 with TRBJ2-5; D is ambiguous. The closer fit of TRBJ2-7 to the DNA end suggests the J call may be wrong. The germline V gene encodes CDR1 SGHAT and CDR2 FQNNGV. The CDR3 has 13 residues. The CDR3 is CASSLDWAYEQYF. Written as DNA, the CDR3 is TGTGCCAGCAGCTTAGATTGGGCCTACGAGCAGTACTTC.

A word on this clonotype: The junction departs from germline at one end; a sequencing error may be responsible. The gene calls are TRBV6-2 or TRBV6-3 and TRBJ1-5; 10 bases are a match to TRBD1. Germline V CDR1 and CDR2: MNHEY, SVGEGT. This CDR3 comprises 19 residues. The CDR3 spells CASSYSRDRGYSGNRPQHF. As DNA, the CDR3 is TGTGCCAGCAGTTACTCCCGGGACAGGGGTTATTCGGGCAATCGGCCCCAGCATTTT.